These 29 T cell receptor beta chains were sequenced from one sample in a study of T cells after yellow fever vaccination. MiXCR was run by TCRdb on the 5' RACE reads, yielding one entry per CDR3 protein. The repertoire holds hundreds of thousands of distinct CDR3 sequences, with approximately 15% as singletons. Sequences were derived from PBMCs, sampled on the day of the yellow fever booster vaccination. The receptor set was obtained from a young man who received the YFV17D yellow fever vaccine.

This clonotype was counted ten times or more. The genes are TRBV5-1 and TRBJ2-1, with 7 bases that match TRBD1. The germline gives CDR1 SGHRS, CDR2 YFSETQ. The CDR3 runs to 14 residues. Losses at the gene ends were 4 bases for V and 7 bases for J; bases not matched to a gene: 8. CDR3 sequence reads: CASSQPGTVNEQFF. Here the CDR3 DNA reads TGCGCCAGCAGCCAACCTGGGACAGTAAATGAGCAGTTCTTC.

The gene calls are TRBV5-1 and TRBJ1-2; TRBD1 aligns across 7 bases. Per germline, CDR1 SGHRS and CDR2 YFSETQ. With 4 bases clipped from V and 14 bases from J, the junction kept 8 bases outside the gene matches. There are 11 residues in the CDR3. The CDR3: CASSQDRDWTF. The CDR3 DNA sequence: TGCGCCAGCAGCCAAGACAGGGATTGGACCTTC.

This clonotype was counted between two and nine times. The J gene is TRBJ2-1, the V gene TRBV7-8, with D uncertain. Trimming shortened V by 7 bases and J by 6 bases, and 10 bases separated the two germline ends. The germline V gene encodes CDR1 SGHVS and CDR2 FQNEAQ. This CDR3 is built from 12 residues. DNA for the CDR3: TGTGCCAGCATCCTGGACGGCAATGAGCAGTTCTTC. Translating it yields CASILDGNEQFF.

This clonotype was observed a handful of times. The V call is TRBV6-2 or TRBV6-3, the J call TRBJ2-7, with D possibly TRBD1 on 6 matching bases. The CDR3 has 14 amino acids. Trimming left V 6 bases short and J 4 bases short, with 16 bases between. Per the germline V gene, CDR1 is MNHEY and CDR2 is SVGEGT. The CDR3 DNA reads TGTGCCAGCAGGAAGCAAAGGGGGTTATACGAGCAGTACTTC. Translating gives CASRKQRGLYEQYF.

This clonotype has just a few counts. This chain joins TRBV19 and TRBJ2-1; perhaps TRBD1 as D (6 bases). The V end lost 0 bases, the J end lost 3 bases, and 12 bases lay between the germline ends. Germline CDR1 reads LNHDA; CDR2 reads SQIVND (reference sequence). The CDR3 runs 16 residues. Here the CDR3 DNA reads TGTGCCAGTAGTATAGAAGGACAGAAACTCTACAATGAGCAGTTCTTC. Translation: CASSIEGQKLYNEQFF.

This clonotype has just a few counts. This sequence joins TRBV20-1 and TRBJ2-1; possibly TRBD1 for D (6 bases). V lost 0 bases and J 7 bases, leaving 19 bases between the germline ends. In germline, CDR1 is DFQATT, CDR2 SNEGSKA (reference sequence). The CDR3 loop spans 16 amino acids. For the CDR3, the DNA is TGCAGTGCTAGAGATCTTCGGTCTAGCAGGGGTAATGAGCAGTTCTTC. Translation gives CSARDLRSSRGNEQFF.

This clonotype came up a few times. The V and J genes are TRBV5-1 and TRBJ1-2; no reliable D call. The germline V and J ends were trimmed by 0 bases and 2 bases, with 5 bases remaining between them. In germline, CDR1 is SGHRS, CDR2 YFSETQ. This CDR3 spans 13 amino acids. CDR3 residues: CASSLVANYGYTF. In nucleotides, the CDR3 is TGCGCCAGCAGCTTGGTGGCGAACTATGGCTACACCTTC.

The chain couples TRBV5-1 to TRBJ2-1, with D unresolved. CDR3 size: 15 residues. Germline V gene data show CDR1 as SGHRS and CDR2 as YFSETQ. V was cut by 0 bases and J by 8 bases, with 15 bases left in between. In DNA, the CDR3 is TGCGCCAGCAGCTTGGTCAATAAAGGATTATATGAGCAGTTCTTC. It encodes CASSLVNKGLYEQFF.

This rearrangement joins TRBV6-1 to TRBJ2-5, with 7 bases lining up with TRBD1. The V segment lost 8 bases and the J segment 4 bases; nucleotides outside the gene matches: 7. The CDR3 length is 13 residues. Germline V gene data show CDR1 as MNHNS and CDR2 as SASEGT. CDR3 sequence (DNA): TGTGCCAGCGACAAGGGGGCGCGAGAGACCCAGTACTTC. As protein: CASDKGARETQYF.

The CDR3 is CASSLMYSQETQYF. CDR3 nucleotides: TGTGCCAGCAGTTTAATGTACAGTCAAGAGACCCAGTACTTC. V usage is TRBV27 and J usage is TRBJ2-5; D unclear. CDR1 and CDR2 from the germline V gene are MNHEY and SMNVEV (reference sequence). Trimming pared 2 bases from V and 2 bases from J, leaving 9 bases between. The CDR3 has 14 residues.

The sample holds a few counts of this clonotype. This chain uses TRBV12-3 or TRBV12-4 with TRBJ2-2; D is unclear. The CDR3 spans 14 residues. Deletions cut 2 bases from V and 6 bases from J, with 10 bases between. Here the CDR3 reads CASSLSSVAGELFF. The CDR3 DNA reads TGTGCCAGCAGTTTATCCTCGGTGGCCGGGGAGCTGTTTTTT.

The chain is built from TRBV18 and TRBJ1-1; no reliable D call. V lost 5 bases, J lost 1 base, and 8 bases lay in between. The CDR3 has 13 residues. Looked up from germline, CDR1 is KGHSH and CDR2 is LQKENI. The DNA of the CDR3 is TGTGCCAGCTCAAATCATGGGAACACTGAAGCTTTCTTT. Its translation is CASSNHGNTEAFF.

This chain uses TRBV15 with TRBJ2-5, with D possibly TRBD2 on 6 matching bases. The germline CDR1 and CDR2 sequences are LNHNV and YYDKDF (reference sequence). V lost 1 base, J lost 2 bases, and 11 bases lay in between. This CDR3 contains 15 residues. Here the CDR3 reads CATSRVPSAQETQYF. In DNA, the CDR3 is TGTGCCACCAGCAGAGTACCTAGCGCACAAGAGACCCAGTACTTC. Full variable domain (rest looked up from reference TRBV15 and TRBJ2-5): DAMVIQNPRYQVTQFGKPVTLSCSQTLNHNVMYWYQQKSSQAPKLLFHYYDKDFNNEADTPDNFQSRRPNTSFCFLDIRSPGLGDTAMYLCATSRVPSAQETQYFGPGTRLLVL.

J is TRBJ2-6 and V is TRBV6-1; D gene uncertain. Looked up from germline, CDR1 is MNHNS and CDR2 is SASEGT. V dropped 6 bases and J dropped 0 bases, with 9 bases sitting between them. The CDR3 is made up of 15 amino acids. The CDR3 here is CASRVQRSGANVLTF. As DNA, the CDR3 is TGTGCCAGCAGGGTACAGCGCTCTGGGGCCAACGTCCTGACTTTC.

In this sample, this clonotype turned up a few times. V and J are TRBV12-3 or TRBV12-4 and TRBJ2-1; 7 positions agree with TRBD1. The CDR3 extends over 13 amino acids. V lost 6 bases to trimming and J lost 6 bases; unmatched junction nucleotides: 5. The CDR3 loop reads CASSGDSPNEQFF. CDR3 DNA: TGTGCCAGCAGCGGGGACAGCCCCAATGAGCAGTTCTTC.

This clonotype was seen ten or more times. The chain employs TRBV5-1 and TRBJ2-1, with a weak D call TRBD2 (6 bases). Germline CDR1 reads SGHRS; CDR2 reads YFSETQ. V gave up 0 bases and J gave up 0 bases, with 10 bases separating them. This CDR3 is built from 16 residues. This CDR3 reads CASSLGLALSYNEQFF. The CDR3 DNA sequence: TGCGCCAGCAGCTTGGGCCTAGCGCTCTCCTACAATGAGCAGTTCTTC.

This chain uses TRBV5-1 with TRBJ2-3, with 14 bases lining up with TRBD2. CDR3 length: 18 residues. V shed 2 bases, J shed 2 bases, and the junction held 7 bases outside the gene matches. Germline values: CDR1 SGHRS, CDR2 YFSETQ. The CDR3 nucleotides are TGCGCCAGCAGCTTCCTTGGACTAGCGGGAGGAGACACAGATACGCAGTATTTT. Translated, it gives CASSFLGLAGGDTDTQYF.

This clonotype was detected only a few times. The chain is built from TRBV24-1 and TRBJ1-1; D ambiguous. The CDR3 totals 12 residues. V was cut by 1 base and J by 7 bases, with 6 bases left in between. Germline V gene data show CDR1 as KGHDR and CDR2 as SFDVKD. The CDR3 coding sequence is TGTGCCACCAGTGATTTCGGACTTGAAGCTTTCTTT. Translated, it gives CATSDFGLEAFF.

The chain carries TRBV2 and TRBJ2-4; 7 bases map to TRBD2. Germline-derived CDR1 and CDR2 are SNHLY and FYNNEI. The CDR3 totals 13 residues. V was pared by 7 bases and J by 7 bases, with 7 bases of the junction left unmatched. In DNA, the CDR3 is TGTGCCAGCAAGAGGGAGGGGACGAACATTCAGTACTTC. Translation gives CASKREGTNIQYF.

The rearrangement joins TRBV3-1 to TRBJ2-4; TRBD2 matches 7 bases. V was pared by 4 bases and J by 6 bases, with 9 bases of the junction left unmatched. Per the germline V gene, CDR1 is LGHDT and CDR2 is YNNKEL (reference sequence). The CDR3 loop spans 15 amino acids. CDR3 nucleotide sequence: TGTGCCAGCAGCCCCGGGAGAGGCGGGGGAAACATTCAGTACTTC. Its translation is CASSPGRGGGNIQYF.

The V gene is TRBV27, the J gene TRBJ2-6, with 8 positions matching TRBD1. V lost 5 bases to trimming and J lost 0 bases; unmatched junction nucleotides: 6. From germline, CDR1 is MNHEY and CDR2 SMNVEV (reference sequence). The CDR3 extends over 17 amino acids. The CDR3 DNA is TGTGCCAGCAGTCTGGGACAGGCCATCTCTGGGGCCAACGTCCTGACTTTC. Its protein is CASSLGQAISGANVLTF.

The chain is built from TRBV6-5 and TRBJ1-5; D unresolved. The V and J ends lost 0 bases and 5 bases respectively, with 8 bases between them. This CDR3 region has 14 residues. The germline V gene has CDR1 MNHEY and CDR2 SVGAGI. The CDR3 DNA reads as TGTGCCAGCAGTTACTCTGGCAGTTATCAGCCCCAGCATTTT. Translated: CASSYSGSYQPQHF.

The V and J genes are TRBV23-1 and TRBJ2-1; perhaps TRBD2 as D (5 bases). TRBV23-1 is an ORF, with its function uncertain. The V gene lost 7 bases and the J gene lost 7 bases, with 14 bases spanning the gap. The CDR3 sequence is 13 residues long. The CDR3 region is CASIALRGNEQFF. Here the CDR3 DNA reads TGCGCCAGCATCGCGTTGCGCGGGAATGAGCAGTTCTTC.

This clonotype turned up a few times. CDR3 amino acids: CASSSDRNLYEQYF. For the CDR3, the DNA is TGCGCCAGCAGCTCGGACAGGAACCTCTACGAGCAGTACTTC. The genes are TRBV5-1 and TRBJ2-7, with 7 positions matching TRBD1. V was clipped by 3 bases and J by 3 bases; unmatched bases: 6. The CDR3 sequence is 14 residues long. The germline CDR1 and CDR2 sequences are SGHRS and YFSETQ.

The chain uses TRBV29-1 and TRBJ2-3, with 9 positions matching TRBD2. CDR1 is SQVTM, CDR2 ANQGSEA, per germline. The trim removed 4 bases at V and 4 bases at J, leaving 0 bases unmatched. This CDR3 is 12 amino acids long. CDR3 coding DNA: TGCAGCGTTGTAGCGGGAGCAGATACGCAGTATTTT. Translating it yields CSVVAGADTQYF.

In its sample, this clonotype was seen many times. The chain is built from TRBV7-9 and TRBJ2-3; D is possibly TRBD1 or TRBD2 (6 bases each). The CDR3 has 17 amino acids. Germline CDR1 and CDR2: SEHNR and FQNEAQ (reference sequence). V was pared by 5 bases and J by 0 bases, with 18 bases between. CDR3 bases: TGTGCCAGCAGCCCTACGGGGGCACTACGGAGCACAGATACGCAGTATTTT. It is translated as CASSPTGALRSTDTQYF.

This rearrangement joins TRBV25-1 to TRBJ2-3, with 8 bases lining up with TRBD2. Germline values: CDR1 MGHDK, CDR2 SYGVNS. The CDR3 sequence is 17 residues long. J was trimmed by 4 bases and V by 3 bases; bases with no gene match: 12. The CDR3 reads CASSDPRGGRSSDTQYF. The CDR3 DNA reads as TGTGCCAGCAGTGACCCCCGGGGGGGTCGTAGTTCAGATACGCAGTATTTT.

This clonotype has a handful of counts. The chain recombines TRBV2 with TRBJ1-2; tentative D call: TRBD1 (5 bases). This CDR3 region has 12 residues. The V end lost 6 bases, the J end lost 0 bases, and 5 bases lay between the germline ends. Germline CDR1 is SNHLY and CDR2 is FYNNEI. In DNA form, the CDR3 reads TGTGCCAGCAGGGGGCCTAACTATGGCTACACCTTC. Translation: CASRGPNYGYTF.

This chain's CDR3 is CSARSAMLTGGAYEQYF. In DNA, the CDR3 is TGCAGTGCTAGATCGGCTATGTTAACAGGGGGCGCTTACGAGCAGTACTTC. The V gene is TRBV20-1, the J gene TRBJ2-7; 9 bases fit TRBD1. Germline CDR1 DFQATT, CDR2 SNEGSKA (reference sequence). This CDR3 has 17 amino acids. V was clipped by 2 bases and J by 4 bases; unmatched bases: 15.